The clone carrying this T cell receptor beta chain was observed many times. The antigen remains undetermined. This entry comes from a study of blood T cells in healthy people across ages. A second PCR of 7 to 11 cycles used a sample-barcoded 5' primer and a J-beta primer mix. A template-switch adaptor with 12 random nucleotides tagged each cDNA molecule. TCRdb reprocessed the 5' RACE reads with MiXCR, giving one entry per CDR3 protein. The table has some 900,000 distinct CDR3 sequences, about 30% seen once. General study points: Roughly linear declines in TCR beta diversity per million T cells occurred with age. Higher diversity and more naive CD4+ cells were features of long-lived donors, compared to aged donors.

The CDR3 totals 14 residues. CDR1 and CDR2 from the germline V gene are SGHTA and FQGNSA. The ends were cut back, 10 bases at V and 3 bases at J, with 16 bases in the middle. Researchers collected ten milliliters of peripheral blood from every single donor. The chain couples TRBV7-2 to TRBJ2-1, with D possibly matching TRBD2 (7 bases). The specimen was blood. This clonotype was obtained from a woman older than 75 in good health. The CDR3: CATGYGGRYNEQFF. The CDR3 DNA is TGTGCCACCGGGTACGGGGGGCGCTACAATGAGCAGTTCTTC.